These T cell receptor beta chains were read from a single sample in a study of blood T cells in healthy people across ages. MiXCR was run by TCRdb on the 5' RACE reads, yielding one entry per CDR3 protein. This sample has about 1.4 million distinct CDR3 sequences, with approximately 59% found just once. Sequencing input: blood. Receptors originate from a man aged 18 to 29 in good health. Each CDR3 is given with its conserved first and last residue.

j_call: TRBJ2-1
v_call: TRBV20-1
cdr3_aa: CSARYSGGYNEQFF

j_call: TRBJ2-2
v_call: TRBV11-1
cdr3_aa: CASSLTAGANTGELFF

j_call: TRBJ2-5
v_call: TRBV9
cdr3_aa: CASSSGQARLGTQYF

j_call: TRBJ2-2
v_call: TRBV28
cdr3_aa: CASNTLGTGNTGELFF

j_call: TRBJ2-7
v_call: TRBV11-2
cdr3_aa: CASSSYRDRGPTYEQYF

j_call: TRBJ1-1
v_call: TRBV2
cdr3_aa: CASSSALNTEAFF

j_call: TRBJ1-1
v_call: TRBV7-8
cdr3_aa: CASSLVAPGTANTEAFF

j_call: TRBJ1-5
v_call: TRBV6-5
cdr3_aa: CASSQAFGNQPRHF

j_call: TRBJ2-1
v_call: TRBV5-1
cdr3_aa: CASGDRPSSYNEQFF

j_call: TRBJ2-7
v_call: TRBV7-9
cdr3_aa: CASSSYQGAEQYF

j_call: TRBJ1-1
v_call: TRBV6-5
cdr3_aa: CASSDNGNTEAFF

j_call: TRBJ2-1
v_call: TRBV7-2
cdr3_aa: CASSLQGASYNEQFF

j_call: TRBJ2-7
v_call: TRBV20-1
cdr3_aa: CSVSPGLAGGLSYEQYF

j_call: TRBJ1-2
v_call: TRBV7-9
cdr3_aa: CASSILEQGYGYTF

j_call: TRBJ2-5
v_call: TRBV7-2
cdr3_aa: CASSLTSSRETQYF

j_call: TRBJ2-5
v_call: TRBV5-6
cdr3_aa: CASSSGPGNGETQYF

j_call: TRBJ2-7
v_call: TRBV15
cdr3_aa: CATSREPGVSYEQYF

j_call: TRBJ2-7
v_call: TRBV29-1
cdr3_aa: CSVTGAIYEQYF

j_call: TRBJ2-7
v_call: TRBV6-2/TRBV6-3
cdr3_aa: CASSPWTSLSYEQYF

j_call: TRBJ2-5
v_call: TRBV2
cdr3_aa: CASTRTPGQGIQETQYF

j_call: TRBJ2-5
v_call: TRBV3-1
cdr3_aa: CASSQELFRGRLPQETQYF

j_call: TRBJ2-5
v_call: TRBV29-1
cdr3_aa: CSVEGEAQYF

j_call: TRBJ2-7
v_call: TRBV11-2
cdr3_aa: CASSSSYWNPYEQYF

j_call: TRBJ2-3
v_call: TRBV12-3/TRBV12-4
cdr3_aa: CASSLGPQILGDTQYF

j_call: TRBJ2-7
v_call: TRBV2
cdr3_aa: CASSEPDGRRTQYF

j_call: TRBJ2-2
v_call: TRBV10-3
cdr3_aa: CAISDRGLSDTGELFF

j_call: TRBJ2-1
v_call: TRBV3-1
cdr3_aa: CASSQLAGRDEQFF

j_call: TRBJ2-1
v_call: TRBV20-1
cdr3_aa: CSPMRRGSYNEQFF

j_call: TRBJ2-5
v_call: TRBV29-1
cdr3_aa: CSVDKGEYQETQYF

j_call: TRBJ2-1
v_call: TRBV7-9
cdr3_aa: CASSYTRGAGYNEQFF

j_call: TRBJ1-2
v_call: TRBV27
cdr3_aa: CASSPVGAYGYTF

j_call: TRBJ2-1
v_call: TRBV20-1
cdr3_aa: CSARGEQGLGEQFF

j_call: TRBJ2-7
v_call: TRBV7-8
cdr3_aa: CASSSRPTGTSVEQYF

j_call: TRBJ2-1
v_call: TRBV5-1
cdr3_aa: CASMREAYNEQFF

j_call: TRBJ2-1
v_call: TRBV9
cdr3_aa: CASSVDGRAYEQFF

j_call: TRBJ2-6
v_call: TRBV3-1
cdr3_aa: CASSQTGRGVPGANVLTF

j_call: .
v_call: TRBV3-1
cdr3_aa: CASSQVEVPTEQYF

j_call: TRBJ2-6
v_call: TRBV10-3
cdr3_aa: CAISETGSNVLTF

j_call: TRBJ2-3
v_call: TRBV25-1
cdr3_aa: CASSEWTGADTQYF

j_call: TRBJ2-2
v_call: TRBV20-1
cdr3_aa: CSLTRLAVGELFF

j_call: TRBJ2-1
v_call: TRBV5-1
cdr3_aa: CASSSSGGLNEQFF

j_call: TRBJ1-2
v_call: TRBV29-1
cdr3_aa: CSVEKEGENGYTF

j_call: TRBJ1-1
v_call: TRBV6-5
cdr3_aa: CASSRTGGLFWAFF

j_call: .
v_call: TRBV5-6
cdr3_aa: CASSLSRVWSYEQYF

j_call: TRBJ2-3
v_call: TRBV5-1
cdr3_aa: CASSLSLSGDTDTQYF

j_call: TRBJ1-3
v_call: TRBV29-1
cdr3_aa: CSVRGPPGNTIYF

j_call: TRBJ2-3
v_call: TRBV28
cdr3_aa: CASRGGGATDTQYF

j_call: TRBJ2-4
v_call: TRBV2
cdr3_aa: CASCQNDLAKNIQYF

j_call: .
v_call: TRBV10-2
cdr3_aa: CASSEGEVQETQFF

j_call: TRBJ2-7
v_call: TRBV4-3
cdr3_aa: CASSQDPTGGEQYF

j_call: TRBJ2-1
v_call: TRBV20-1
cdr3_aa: CSATRTGYNEQFF

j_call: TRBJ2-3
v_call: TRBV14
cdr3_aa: CASSQDPAFQTGTDTQYF

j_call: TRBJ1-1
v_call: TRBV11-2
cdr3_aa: CASIRVTGTNTEAFF

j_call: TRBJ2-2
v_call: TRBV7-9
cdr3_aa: CASSRDAGGTGELFF

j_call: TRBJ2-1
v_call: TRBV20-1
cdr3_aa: CSAETGTPDTYNEQFF

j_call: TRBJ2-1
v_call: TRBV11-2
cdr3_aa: CASSLDQFSGEDEQFF

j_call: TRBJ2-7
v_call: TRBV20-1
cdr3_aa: CSARGAGALEQYF

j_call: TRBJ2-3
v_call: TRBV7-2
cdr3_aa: CASSGQGQDTQYF

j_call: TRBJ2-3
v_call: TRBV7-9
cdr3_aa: CASSLTGGLTDTQYF